This is a list of T cell receptor beta chains from one sample in a study of shared clonotypes between healthy human individuals. Clones were read by immunoSEQ multiplex PCR, and TCRdb kept only the in-frame ones, dropping some. In the table there are about 2 million clones, 85% to 95% of which are singletons. The specimen sequenced was naive CD4+ T cells sorted from blood. These receptors originate from a man younger than 35 in good health. Each CDR3 is given with its conserved first and last residue. The D gene is left open where the match is weak. Clone size is not always given. Where it is, it says once, few, many or a class for expanded clones.

j_call clone_size v_call d_call cdr3_nt cdr3_aa
TRBJ2-3 few TRBV19 . TGTGCCAGTAGTATTCCGGTGACCCTCACAGATACGCAGTATTTT CASSIPVTLTDTQYF
TRBJ1-1 . TRBV5-1 TRBD1 TGCGCCAGCAGCTGGACAGGGGTTCCCTCTGAAGCTTTCTTT CASSWTGVPSEAFF
TRBJ1-6 . TRBV30 . TGTGCCTGGAGTGTAACAGTAGATAATTCACCCCTCCACTTT CAWSVTVDNSPLHF
TRBJ2-7 . TRBV6-1 TRBD1 TGTGCCAGCAGGACCGGGACAGCGAGTTACGAGCAGTACTTC CASRTGTASYEQYF
TRBJ2-3 once TRBV30 . TGTGCCTGGAGTCCATGGTTAGCGGGCACAGATACGCAGTATTTT CAWSPWLAGTDTQYF
TRBJ2-2 . TRBV6-5 . TGTGCCAGCGTTGGACAGATAAACACCGGGGAGCTGTTTTTT CASVGQINTGELFF
TRBJ2-2 . TRBV6-1 . TGTGCCAGCAGTGAAAAGGCAGTAAATTACTGGGCCGGGGAGCTGTTTTTT CASSEKAVNYWAGELFF
TRBJ2-2 . TRBV2 TRBD1 TGTGCCAGCAGTGAACAGGGGGCGACCGGGGAGCTGTTTTTT CASSEQGATGELFF
TRBJ2-3 . TRBV5-1 TRBD1 TGCGCCAGCAGCCCGGGACAGGGAACAGATACGCAGTATTTT CASSPGQGTDTQYF
TRBJ1-6 . TRBV14 . TGTGCCAGCAGCCCGAGCAGGGTAGTAAATAATTCACCCCTCCACTTT CASSPSRVVNNSPLHF
TRBJ1-6 once TRBV18 . TGTGCCAGCTCACAGTATACGGATTCACCCCTCCACTTT CASSQYTDSPLHF
TRBJ1-5 . TRBV12-5 TRBD1 TGTGCTAGTGGTTTGGTACTGACAGGGTGGGAGGCGAGAAGCAATCAGCCCCAGCATTTT CASGLVLTGWEARSNQPQHF
TRBJ1-1 once TRBV6-1 . TGTGCCAGCAGTGATGTTAGGGGGTCGAACACTGAAGCTTTCTTT CASSDVRGSNTEAFF
TRBJ1-5 . TRBV19 . TGTGCCAGTAGTAGAGGTAGGGTGGATAGCAATCAGCCCCAGCATTTT CASSRGRVDSNQPQHF
TRBJ1-5 . TRBV6-4 TRBD1 TGTGCCAGCAGTGACCCACGGACAGGGTACAATCAGCCCCAGCATTTT CASSDPRTGYNQPQHF
TRBJ2-5 . TRBV2 TRBD2 TGTGCCAGCAGTGAGGGCCTAGCGGGGGGAAAGACCCAGTACTTC CASSEGLAGGKTQYF
TRBJ1-6 . TRBV18 . TGTGCCAGCTCTCCAGACCAGAATTCACCCCTCCACTTT CASSPDQNSPLHF
TRBJ2-1 . TRBV7-2 . TGTGCCAGCAGCCTAGAAAGCTCCTACAATGAGCAGTTCTTC CASSLESSYNEQFF
TRBJ1-2 . TRBV6-6 . TGTGCCAGCAGTTACGAGGCGGGCAGGGGCTATGGCTACACCTTC CASSYEAGRGYGYTF
TRBJ2-3 once TRBV1 . TGCACCAGCAGCCAATTCTCTAGCACAGATACGCAGTATTTT CTSSQFSSTDTQYF
TRBJ2-7 once TRBV6-5 TRBD2 TGTGCCAGCAGTTACAGCGGGGGCTTAAACTACGAGCAGTACTTC CASSYSGGLNYEQYF
TRBJ2-7 . TRBV4-1 . TGCGCCAGCAGCCAAGGTGTTTTGGCACCCCGAGATAACGAGCAGTACTTC CASSQGVLAPRDNEQYF
TRBJ2-2 . TRBV6-5 TRBD1 TGTGCCAGCCGGAACAGGGGGCGGACCGGGGAGCTGTTTTTT CASRNRGRTGELFF
TRBJ2-1 few TRBV19 . TGTGCCAGTAGTATCCCAGCGAGCTCCTACAATGAGCAGTTCTTC CASSIPASSYNEQFF
TRBJ1-1 . TRBV30 . TGTGCCTGGAGTGTACGGGGGGCGGGCACTGAAGCTTTCTTT CAWSVRGAGTEAFF
TRBJ2-1 . TRBV2 TRBD2 TGTGCCAGCATCACGGGACTAGCGGGATACAATGAGCAGTTCTTC CASITGLAGYNEQFF
TRBJ2-7 . TRBV7-9 . TGTGCCAGCAGCTTAGGGCCTCCCTCCTACGAGCAGTACTTC CASSLGPPSYEQYF
TRBJ2-1 . TRBV5-4 . TGTGCCAGCAGCTTAAAGGGGGGAGGCTCCTACAATGAGCAGTTCTTC CASSLKGGGSYNEQFF
TRBJ2-3 . TRBV27 TRBD1 TGTGCCAGCAGTTTAACAGGACAGGGGAACACAGATACGCAGTATTTT CASSLTGQGNTDTQYF
TRBJ1-1 . TRBV9 . TGTGCCAGCAGCGTAGGGGCAGGGGACATAGGCACTGAAGCTTTCTTT CASSVGAGDIGTEAFF
TRBJ2-7 . TRBV18 . TGTGCCACAGCCGGGACAATGAGCTCCTACGAGCAGTACTTC CATAGTMSSYEQYF
TRBJ2-7 . TRBV6-5 . TGTGCCAGCAGGGGCAGGGGTGAGCAGTACTTC CASRGRGEQYF
TRBJ1-2 . TRBV2 . TGTGCCAGCACGGTCAGATCACAGTATGGCTACACCTTC CASTVRSQYGYTF
TRBJ2-7 . TRBV7-3 . TGTGCCAGCAGCTCTGACGCTGGGAGGCGGCAGTACTTC CASSSDAGRRQYF
TRBJ1-4 . TRBV7-2 . TGTGCCAGCAGCTCCCAGGGACGGATTAATGAAAAACTGTTTTTT CASSSQGRINEKLFF
TRBJ2-5 . TRBV19 TRBD2 TGTGCCAGTAGACCACTAGCGGACCAAGAGACCCAGTACTTC CASRPLADQETQYF
TRBJ2-2 . TRBV2 . TGTGCCAGCAGTGAAAGGGAGACCGGGGAGCTGTTTTTT CASSERETGELFF
TRBJ2-1 . TRBV5-1 . TGCGCCAGCAGCTTGCCAGCGGGCTCCTACAATGAGCAGTTCTTC CASSLPAGSYNEQFF
TRBJ2-1 . TRBV5-1 . TGCGCCAGCAGCTCAGAAGGGCCCCACAATGAGCAGTTCTTC CASSSEGPHNEQFF
TRBJ1-1 few TRBV18 . TGTGCCAGCTCACCAGTGAGGGATGAAGCTTTCTTT CASSPVRDEAFF
TRBJ2-5 . TRBV6-1 TRBD1 TGTGCCAGCAGTGATTCGGGACAGCAAGAGACCCAGTACTTC CASSDSGQQETQYF
TRBJ2-7 . TRBV2 . TGTGCCAGCAGTGAAAGGGGGTCCGGAGAGCAGTACTTC CASSERGSGEQYF
TRBJ1-6 . TRBV27 TRBD1 TGTGCCAGCAGCCCCAGGGGGCAATTGACACCCCTCCACTTT CASSPRGQLTPLHF
TRBJ1-4 . TRBV7-9 TRBD1 TGTGCCAGCAGCTTAATAGGCCCGCTCCAGGGGGGGTATGAAAAACTGTTTTTT CASSLIGPLQGGYEKLFF
TRBJ2-2 . TRBV5-1 . TGCGCCAGCAGCTTGGTGCCGGGGCCCGGGGAGCTGTTTTTT CASSLVPGPGELFF
TRBJ2-1 . TRBV30 . TGTGCCTGGGTAGCGGACGGCTACAATGAGCAGTTCTTC CAWVADGYNEQFF
TRBJ2-5 . TRBV29-1 . TGCAGCGTCCGAACAGGGACGGAGACCCAGTACTTC CSVRTGTETQYF
TRBJ2-3 . TRBV7-9 . TGTGCCAGCAGTCCCACGGGGAAAGATACGCAGTATTTT CASSPTGKDTQYF
TRBJ1-5 . TRBV5-8 . TGTGCCAGCAGCTTGGTTTCTGTTTATCAGCCCCAGCATTTT CASSLVSVYQPQHF
TRBJ2-7 . TRBV28 TRBD1 TGTGCCAGCAGTTTAGGACAGGGGGCAATGGGCCCCTACGAGCAGTACTTC CASSLGQGAMGPYEQYF
TRBJ2-7 . TRBV7-4 TRBD1 TGTGCCAGCAGCACAACCGGGACAGGGGGCCGCTCCTACGAGCAGTACTTC CASSTTGTGGRSYEQYF
TRBJ1-1 . TRBV18 . TGTGCCAGCTCACCACAAGGGCGGGGGGTCACTGAAGCTTTCTTT CASSPQGRGVTEAFF
TRBJ2-2 . TRBV7-9 . TGTGCCAGCAGCAAGAGCCTCGGGATTGGTGTCACCGGGGAGCTGTTTTTT CASSKSLGIGVTGELFF
TRBJ1-2 . TRBV30 . TGTGCCTGGAGTGTAGGGCAGTTTAACTATGGCTACACCTTC CAWSVGQFNYGYTF
TRBJ1-3 . TRBV5-1 TRBD1 TGCGCCAGCAGCAACCTGGACAGGGAAGGAAACACCATATATTTT CASSNLDREGNTIYF
TRBJ2-1 . TRBV5-4 . TGTGCCAGCAGCCACTCCGGGCCCCCTTACAATGAGCAGTTCTTC CASSHSGPPYNEQFF
TRBJ2-3 . TRBV5-1 . TGCGCCAGCAGTATTGGAGGGGGCGGCACAGATACGCAGTATTTT CASSIGGGGTDTQYF